The 21 T cell receptor beta chains below come from one sample, sequenced in a study of blood T cell repertoires in COVID-19. TCRdb's copy holds only in-frame clones and misses some; the assay was immunoSEQ multiplex PCR. The sample lists about 190,000 clones, around 86% occurring once. Sequencing was performed on peripheral blood. The receptors originated from a woman aged 30 to 39 with active or convalescent COVID-19.

This clone was seen once. The chain uses TRBV7-2 and TRBJ1-1; tentatively, D is TRBD1 (6 bases). This CDR3 contains 18 residues. V lost 3 bases to trimming and J lost 0 bases, with 20 bases between them. CDR1 is SGHTA, CDR2 FQGNSA, per germline. This CDR3 is CASSFYPGQNRMNTEAFF. CDR3 nucleotides: TGTGCCAGCAGCTTTTATCCCGGACAGAATCGTATGAACACTGAAGCTTTCTTT.

This chain's CDR3 is CASSLNTEAFF. In DNA form, the CDR3 reads TGTGCCAGCAGCCTCAACACTGAAGCTTTCTTT. The chain recombines TRBV11-2 with TRBJ1-1; D is unclear. This CDR3 spans 11 amino acids. Germline V gene lookup returns CDR1 SGHAT and CDR2 FQNNGV. Trimming stripped 5 bases from V and 2 bases from J, with 3 bases between. Full variable domain (missing parts from reference TRBV11-2 and TRBJ1-1): EAGVAQSPRYKIIEKRQSVAFWCNPISGHATLYWYQQILGQGPKLLIQFQNNGVVDDSQLPKDRFSAERLKGVDSTLKIQPAKLEDSAVYLCASSLNTEAFFGQGTRLTVV.

This clone has a single count. The chain uses TRBV6-1 and TRBJ1-2; D gene uncertain. Germline CDR1 reads MNHNS; CDR2 reads SASEGT. The CDR3 runs to 13 residues. Trimming removed 2 bases at V and 1 base at J, with 5 bases between. CDR3 region: CASSEPNNYGYTF. CDR3 in DNA: TGTGCCAGCAGTGAACCCAATAACTATGGCTACACCTTC.

The chain links TRBV11-2 to TRBJ1-2, with D hard to call. This CDR3 comprises 15 residues. V was clipped by 7 bases and J by 0 bases, with 15 bases between them. Germline V gene sequence: CDR1 SGHAT, CDR2 FQNNGV. CDR3 in DNA: TGTGCCAGCACCGAATTAACAGTTTCTAACTATGGCTACACCTTC. As protein: CASTELTVSNYGYTF.

The chain employs TRBV11-2 and TRBJ1-3; D not certain. The germline CDR1 and CDR2 sequences are SGHAT and FQNNGV. This CDR3 comprises 17 residues. V lost 0 bases, J lost 0 bases, and 12 bases lay in between. CDR3 sequence (DNA): TGTGCCAGCAGCTTAGAGGTATTCTACCACTCTGGAAACACCATATATTTT. As protein: CASSLEVFYHSGNTIYF.

J is TRBJ2-1 and V is TRBV12-2; TRBD1, the table's D call, lacks a check against the DNA. TRBV12-2 is marked as a pseudogene. This CDR3 contains 17 residues. The CDR3 DNA is TGTGCAAGTCGCTTAGCCGGAAGGGAGCAGGGGTACAATGAGCAGTTCTTC. It is translated as CASRLAGREQGYNEQFF.

V is TRBV19 and J is TRBJ2-7, with no clear D. Trimming took off 3 bases at V and 2 bases at J, with 11 bases between the two ends. The CDR3 extends over 14 amino acids. The germline V gene has CDR1 LNHDA and CDR2 SQIVND (reference sequence). This CDR3 reads CASSIFPTPYEQYF. DNA of the CDR3: TGTGCCAGTAGTATCTTTCCTACTCCCTACGAGCAGTACTTC.

V and J are TRBV2 and TRBJ1-3; D perhaps matches TRBD1 (6 bases). Trimming took off 5 bases at V and 0 bases at J, with 8 bases between the two ends. Germline V CDR1 and CDR2: SNHLY, FYNNEI. This CDR3 comprises 14 residues. In DNA form, the CDR3 reads TGTGCCAGCAGTACAGGGTCCTCTGGAAACACCATATATTTT. Translated, it gives CASSTGSSGNTIYF. The full variable domain, rest sourced from reference TRBV2 and TRBJ1-3, is EPEVTQTPSHQVTQMGQEVILRCVPISNHLYFYWYRQILGQKVEFLVSFYNNEISEKSEIFDDQFSVERPDGSNFTLKIRSTKLEDSAMYFCASSTGSSGNTIYFGEGSWLTVV.

In DNA, the CDR3 is TGCAGCGTTGTGGGGAGCTCCTGGGAAGGTGAAAAACTGTTTTTT. Protein sequence: CSVVGSSWEGEKLFF. This sequence joins TRBV29-1 and TRBJ1-4, with D unclear. The CDR3 contains 15 residues. Germline CDR1 and CDR2: SQVTM and ANQGSEA. The V gene lost 4 bases and the J gene lost 7 bases, with 19 bases spanning the gap.

The rearrangement joins TRBV19 to TRBJ2-1; a weak D match, TRBD2 (6 bases). The V gene lost 4 bases and the J gene lost 5 bases, with 12 bases spanning the gap. The germline V gene has CDR1 LNHDA and CDR2 SQIVND (reference sequence). The CDR3 covers 14 residues. CDR3 sequence (DNA): TGTGCCAGTAGTACTGGGGGAGGCAACAATGAGCAGTTCTTC. This codes for CASSTGGGNNEQFF.

The rearrangement uses TRBV28 and TRBJ1-6; 7 bases line up with TRBD1. The CDR3 totals 15 residues. After removal of 6 bases from V and 5 bases from J, the junction contained 7 bases not matched to a gene. Germline CDR1 MDHEN, CDR2 SYDVKM. The CDR3 region has the DNA TGTGCCAGCAGAGAACAGGGGAATGATAATTCACCCCTCCACTTT. It encodes CASREQGNDNSPLHF.

Turning to this clone: Other nucleotide sequences from this sample produce the same CDR3. The chain uses TRBV5-6 and TRBJ1-4; 8 bases align to TRBD1. J lost 8 bases, V lost 2 bases, and 5 bases had no gene match. The CDR3 is 14 residues long. CDR1 and CDR2 from the germline V gene are SGHDT and YYEEEE. The CDR3, as DNA: TGTGCCAGCAGCTTCGGACAGGGATCAGAAAAACTGTTTTTT. Its protein is CASSFGQGSEKLFF.

This chain joins TRBV2 and TRBJ1-4, with D uncertain. The CDR3 consists of 14 residues. V shed 4 bases and J shed 7 bases, with 13 bases lying between them. In germline, CDR1 is SNHLY, CDR2 FYNNEI. The CDR3 bases are TGTGCCAGCAGTGGGACTCCTCTCGGTGAAAAACTGTTTTTT. Protein product: CASSGTPLGEKLFF.

This chain joins TRBV28 and TRBJ1-5, with D tentatively TRBD1 (5 bases). The CDR3 spans 15 residues. V lost 1 base to trimming and J lost 6 bases, with 13 bases between them. Germline loops: CDR1 MDHEN, CDR2 SYDVKM. Written as DNA, the CDR3 is TGTGCCAGCAGTTTATCTGGGCAGGGCCGTCAGCCCCAGCATTTT. It yields the protein CASSLSGQGRQPQHF. The full variable domain, completed using reference TRBV28 and TRBJ1-5, is DVKVTQSSRYLVKRTGEKVFLECVQDMDHENMFWYRQDPGLGLRLIYFSYDVKMKEKGDIPEGYSVSREKKERFSLILESASTNQTSMYLCASSLSGQGRQPQHFGDGTRLSIL.

The chain uses TRBV3-1 (or the pseudogene TRBV3-2) and TRBJ1-4, with 7 bases fitting TRBD1. Germline CDR1 is LGHDT and CDR2 is YNNKEL (reference sequence). Unmatched junction bases numbered 5, after V lost 2 bases and J lost 5 bases. CDR3 length: 15 residues. In DNA, the CDR3 is TGTGCCAGCAGCCAATACGGGACAGAGAATGAAAAACTGTTTTTT. It translates to CASSQYGTENEKLFF.

This chain uses TRBV6-6 with TRBJ2-7; no clear D gene. Germline values: CDR1 MNHNY, CDR2 SVGAGI (reference sequence). Trimming removed 7 bases from V and 7 bases from J, with 14 bases in between. This CDR3 is 12 amino acids long. In DNA form, the CDR3 reads TGTGCCAGCAACCAACCCACAGAAGAGCAGTACTTC. It specifies CASNQPTEEQYF.

This chain links TRBV7-2 with TRBJ1-1; 7 bases match TRBD1. The CDR3 runs to 16 residues. In germline, CDR1 is SGHTA, CDR2 FQGNSA. J gave up 3 bases and V 5 bases, and 12 bases lay outside the gene matches. CDR3 in amino acids: CASSPQGRGFHTEAFF. For the CDR3, the DNA is TGTGCCAGCAGCCCCCAAGGCAGGGGGTTCCACACTGAAGCTTTCTTT.

Only a few counts were recorded for this clone. The chain has TRBV6-5 and TRBJ1-3, with no clear D. Germline loops: CDR1 MNHEY, CDR2 SVGAGI. CDR3 size: 14 residues. V lost 11 bases and J lost 0, with 14 bases in between. The CDR3 here is CAGHRGDSGNTIYF. The CDR3 nucleotides are TGTGCCGGCCATAGAGGCGACTCTGGAAACACCATATATTTT.

The sample holds a few counts of this clone. This chain connects TRBV5-1 to TRBJ1-1; D is possibly TRBD1 (5 bases). The V and J ends lost 3 bases and 0 bases respectively, with 12 bases between them. The CDR3 has 15 residues. CDR1 and CDR2 from the germline V gene are SGHRS and YFSETQ. Written as DNA, the CDR3 is TGCGCCAGCAGCTCGCTCGACAGAATGAACACTGAAGCTTTCTTT. Its translation: CASSSLDRMNTEAFF.

The chain joins TRBV11-2 to TRBJ2-1, with D perhaps TRBD1 (6 bases). Trimming took off 1 base at V and 5 bases at J, with 12 bases between the two ends. Germline V gives CDR1 SGHAT, CDR2 FQNNGV. The CDR3 runs to 15 residues. The CDR3 sequence is CASSLAQGENNEQFF. The CDR3 coding sequence is TGTGCCAGCAGCTTAGCACAGGGTGAAAACAATGAGCAGTTCTTC. Supplemented by reference TRBV11-2 and TRBJ2-1, the full variable domain reads EAGVAQSPRYKIIEKRQSVAFWCNPISGHATLYWYQQILGQGPKLLIQFQNNGVVDDSQLPKDRFSAERLKGVDSTLKIQPAKLEDSAVYLCASSLAQGENNEQFFGPGTRLTVL.

CDR3 nucleotides: TGTGCCAGCAGTTTTTCAGGCCCGGCGGGGACTAATGAAAAACTGTTTTTT. It specifies CASSFSGPAGTNEKLFF. The V call is TRBV27, the J call TRBJ1-4; D ambiguous. Germline V CDR1 and CDR2: MNHEY, SMNVEV (reference sequence). The CDR3 is 17 residues long. Trimming cost V 3 bases and J 2 bases, with 16 bases left between them.